The clone carrying this TCR beta chain was found a few times. The antigen remains undetermined. The source of the sample is a study of T-cell reconstitution after alpha-beta-depleted transplantation in children. TCRbeta library preparation incorporated unique molecular identifiers. TCRdb fed the PCR reads into MiXCR, producing one record per CDR3 protein. The sample records roughly 310,000 distinct CDR3 sequences, around 25% being singletons. The CDR3 sequence is 14 residues long. V was cut by 3 bases and J by 4 bases, with 13 bases left in between. Per the germline V gene, CDR1 is LNHNV and CDR2 is YYDKDF (reference sequence). Study-wide points: Recipient T cells and thymic progenitors that survived gave rise to the high TCRbeta diversity observed at day 60 in some patients. T-cell numbers and diversity, one year after transplant, stemmed largely from T cells that were newly produced. After transplant, at about two months, alpha-beta T cells were reportedly derived from several hundred expanded graft clones.

The V and J genes are TRBV15 and TRBJ2-7; D is ambiguous. The sequence was obtained from a male patient younger than 18 who had a stem cell transplant for acute lymphoblastic leukemia, so the T cells may come from the graft donor. This specimen was PBMCs, mostly from graft donor cells, taken 180 days after TCRalphabeta/CD19-depleted stem cell transplant. The CDR3 nucleotides are TGTGCCACCAGCAGTACTATAGGGCCGTACGAGCAGTACTTC. This gives the protein CATSSTIGPYEQYF.